This section outlines one T cell receptor (beta chain) sequence together with its context. As originally analysed: Counts of nucleated cells, estimated from reference gene primer amplification, were obtained. Clones were read by immunoSEQ multiplex PCR, and TCRdb kept only the in-frame ones, dropping some. That table supplies the V and J calls and clone size; D and trimming were determined from the DNA. The sample holds a few hundred thousand clones, around 89% seen once. This entry is derived from a study of blood T cell repertoires in COVID-19. Study at large: The origin of the acute and convalescent COVID-19 samples was the United States, Italy and Spain. The analysed material was cDNA or gDNA that came from T cells, B-cell-depleted T cells, or PBMCs.

The CDR3 is 15 amino acids. V gave up 2 bases and J gave up 0 bases; unmatched junction bases: 2. CDR1 and CDR2 (germline): SGHRS, YFSETQ. Enrollees, about 18 to 95 years old, lived in approximately 25 US areas. Sequencing used PBMCs or T cells enriched from blood (not recorded which). This TCR was recovered from a man aged 18-30 years who had recovered from COVID-19. The chain joins TRBV5-1 to TRBJ1-2; 9 positions match TRBD1. The CDR3: CASSLGTGPNYGYTF. CDR3 bases: TGCGCCAGCAGCTTAGGGACAGGGCCTAACTATGGCTACACCTTC.